The 30 T cell receptor beta chains in this list originate from one sample, sequenced in a study of cytomegalovirus exposure and HLA in healthy donors. 60 Vbeta and 13 Jbeta primers were used in PCR. Generated by immunoSEQ multiplex PCR, the TCRdb table keeps only in-frame clones and is missing some. The sample shows some 180,000 clones, roughly 80% of them seen only once. The specimen sequenced was PBMCs. These receptors were collected from a girl aged 10 to 17 in good health and CMV-seropositive.

The rearrangement uses TRBV19 and TRBJ2-3; 8 bases map to TRBD2. J was trimmed by 2 bases and V by 4 bases; bases with no gene match: 5. This CDR3 spans 15 amino acids. Germline values: CDR1 LNHDA, CDR2 SQIVND (reference sequence). CDR3 residues: CASSRSGSSTDTQYF. CDR3 nucleotide sequence: TGTGCCAGTAGTAGGAGCGGGAGTTCCACAGATACGCAGTATTTT.

The CDR3 region is CASGDTGEGVREKLFF. CDR3 sequence (DNA): TGTGCCAGCGGGGATACAGGGGAAGGAGTGCGTGAAAAACTGTTTTTT. V usage is TRBV6-6 and J usage is TRBJ1-4, with 7 positions matching TRBD1. J was trimmed by 7 bases and V by 8 bases; bases with no gene match: 16. The CDR3 extends over 16 amino acids. Per the germline V gene, CDR1 is MNHNY and CDR2 is SVGAGI (reference sequence).

The V gene is TRBV5-1, the J gene TRBJ2-1; no reliable D call. The CDR3 totals 15 residues. The germline gives CDR1 SGHRS, CDR2 YFSETQ. Trimming pared 0 bases from V and 5 bases from J, leaving 12 bases between. In nucleotides, the CDR3 is TGCGCCAGCAGCTTGGATTGGGCCGTCAACAATGAGCAGTTCTTC. Protein: CASSLDWAVNNEQFF.

V and J are TRBV27 and TRBJ1-2, with 11 bases that match TRBD1. CDR1 and CDR2 from the germline V gene are MNHEY and SMNVEV (reference sequence). The CDR3 has 12 amino acids. Losses at the gene ends were 8 bases for V and 6 bases for J; bases not matched to a gene: 2. CDR3 sequence reads: CASRTGGNGYTF. DNA of the CDR3: TGTGCCAGCCGGACAGGGGGCAATGGCTACACCTTC.

This chain connects TRBV27 to TRBJ2-6; a weak D match, TRBD2 (5 bases). The germline CDR1 and CDR2 sequences are MNHEY and SMNVEV (reference sequence). Trimming stripped 8 bases from V and 1 base from J, with 9 bases between. The CDR3 consists of 14 residues. CDR3 in amino acids: CASCPGSGANVLTF. The CDR3 DNA reads TGTGCCAGCTGCCCGGGGTCTGGGGCCAACGTCCTGACTTTC.

This clone showed up just a few times. V is TRBV6-1 and J is TRBJ1-1, with D unresolved. Trimming left V 10 bases short and J 0 bases short, with 6 bases between. The CDR3 is made up of 11 amino acids. Germline CDR1 is MNHNS and CDR2 is SASEGT. CDR3 in DNA: TGTGCCATGCGGGTGAACACTGAAGCTTTCTTT. Translating gives CAMRVNTEAFF.

In nucleotides, the CDR3 is TGTGCCAGCAGGCGTAGCGGAAACACCGGGGAGCTGTTTTTT. This sequence encodes CASRRSGNTGELFF. This chain connects TRBV5-6 to TRBJ2-2; D perhaps matches TRBD2 (6 bases). CDR3 length: 14 amino acids. Germline values: CDR1 SGHDT, CDR2 YYEEEE. V was cut by 5 bases and J by 2 bases, with 10 bases left in between. The complete variable domain, with remaining parts taken from reference TRBV5-6 and TRBJ2-2, reads DAGVTQSPTHLIKTRGQQVTLRCSPKSGHDTVSWYQQALGQGPQFIFQYYEEEERQRGNFPDRFSGHQFPNYSSELNVNALLLGDSALYLCASRRSGNTGELFFGEGSRLTVL.

This chain uses TRBV27 with TRBJ2-3, with 9 bases fitting TRBD2. This CDR3 region has 19 residues. Unmatched junction bases numbered 12, after V lost 0 bases and J lost 2 bases. The germline V gene encodes CDR1 MNHEY and CDR2 SMNVEV (reference sequence). The CDR3 coding sequence is TGTGCCAGCAGTTTATCGGCGATAGCGGGAGTCCCCCCCACAGATACGCAGTATTTT. Its translation is CASSLSAIAGVPPTDTQYF.

The J gene is TRBJ1-3, the V gene TRBV11-3, with a weak D call TRBD1 (6 bases). Germline loops: CDR1 SGHNT, CDR2 YENEEA. The V and J ends lost 8 bases and 3 bases respectively, with 11 bases between them. The CDR3 extends over 13 amino acids. In DNA, the CDR3 is TGTGCCAGCTCCACAGGGAATGGAAACACCATATATTTT. Its protein product is CASSTGNGNTIYF.

This chain links TRBV30 with TRBJ1-5, with 7 bases that match TRBD1. V was clipped by 0 bases and J by 6 bases; unmatched bases: 5. The germline gives CDR1 GTSNPN, CDR2 SVGIG (reference sequence). The CDR3 runs 14 residues. The CDR3, as DNA: TGTGCCTGGAGTGTACGAGGGGGCGGTCAGCCCCAGCATTTT. Protein: CAWSVRGGGQPQHF. Drawing the rest from reference TRBV30 and TRBJ1-5, the complete variable domain is SQTIHQWPATLVQPVGSPLSLECTVEGTSNPNLYWYRQAAGRGLQLLFYSVGIGQISSEVPQNLSASRPQDRQFILSSKKLLLSDSGFYLCAWSVRGGGQPQHFGDGTRLSIL.

This chain joins TRBV11-1 and TRBJ1-1, with D tentatively TRBD1 (5 bases). V lost 1 base and J 7 bases, leaving 7 bases between the germline ends. From germline, CDR1 is SGHAT and CDR2 FQDESV (reference sequence). This CDR3 region has 12 residues. This chain's CDR3 is CASSLVGGEAFF. DNA for the CDR3: TGTGCCAGCAGCTTAGTGGGGGGTGAAGCTTTCTTT.

V is TRBV30 and J is TRBJ2-1; D uncertain. CDR3 length: 13 residues. Germline V gives CDR1 GTSNPN, CDR2 SVGIG (reference sequence). V gave up 2 bases and J gave up 3 bases, with 8 bases separating them. CDR3 coding DNA: TGTGCCTGGAGTTTAGGAGTCTACAATGAGCAGTTCTTC. Amino acid sequence: CAWSLGVYNEQFF.

The chain links TRBV7-6 to TRBJ1-5; D is perhaps TRBD1 (5 bases). CDR1 SGHVS and CDR2 FNYEAQ come from the germline V gene. Deletions cut 5 bases from V and 4 bases from J, with 9 bases between. The CDR3 has 13 residues. CDR3 sequence reads: CASSRQGNQPQHF. The CDR3 region has the DNA TGTGCCAGCAGCCGTCAGGGAAATCAGCCCCAGCATTTT. The entire variable domain, with the rest obtained from reference TRBV7-6 and TRBJ1-5, is as follows: GAGVSQSPRYKVTKRGQDVALRCDPISGHVSLYWYRQALGQGPEFLTYFNYEAQQDKSGLPNDRFSAERPEGSISTLTIQRTEQRDSAMYRCASSRQGNQPQHFGDGTRLSIL.

J is TRBJ2-5 and V is TRBV6-5, with 7 bases fitting TRBD1. Germline trimming cut 4 bases from V and 1 base from J; bases unmatched to any gene: 6. The CDR3 consists of 15 residues. Germline loops: CDR1 MNHEY, CDR2 SVGAGI. The CDR3 region has the DNA TGTGCCAGCAGTTCTACCACAGGGGCCCAAGAGACCCAGTACTTC. The encoded protein is CASSSTTGAQETQYF.

V is TRBV10-3 and J is TRBJ1-1; D might be TRBD1 (5 bases). Between the trimmed V and J ends, which lost 6 bases and 4 bases, there was a span of 15 bases. The CDR3 is 14 amino acids. Germline CDR1 reads ENHRY; CDR2 reads SYGVKD. CDR3 in DNA: TGTGCCATCAGGGGGGTCGGGGGAGGCACTGAAGCTTTCTTT. Amino acids: CAIRGVGGGTEAFF.

The rearrangement links TRBV6-1 to TRBJ2-5; TRBD2 is a possible D gene (7 bases). The CDR3 runs 14 residues. The germline V and J ends were trimmed by 1 base and 5 bases, with 11 bases remaining between them. The germline V gene has CDR1 MNHNS and CDR2 SASEGT. CDR3 nucleotides: TGTGCCAGCAGTGAAGTGGGGGGGCGGGAGACCCAGTACTTC. Amino acids: CASSEVGGRETQYF.

CDR3 sequence (DNA): TGTGCCAGCAGCTTAAATAGGGGCGGATTCAATGAGCAGTTCTTC. Protein product: CASSLNRGGFNEQFF. The chain employs TRBV7-3 and TRBJ2-1; TRBD1 is a possible D gene (5 bases). Between the trimmed V and J ends, which lost 1 base and 6 bases, there was a span of 13 bases. Germline CDR1 SGHTA, CDR2 FQGTGA. This CDR3 is built from 15 residues. The entire variable domain, with the rest obtained from reference TRBV7-3 and TRBJ2-1, is as follows: GAGVSQTPSNKVTEKGKYVELRCDPISGHTALYWYRQSLGQGPEFLIYFQGTGAADDSGLPNDRFFAVRPEGSVSTLKIQRTERGDSAVYLCASSLNRGGFNEQFFGPGTRLTVL.

The V gene is TRBV30, the J gene TRBJ2-1; D is possibly TRBD2 (5 bases). This CDR3 region has 11 residues. Trimming removed 4 bases from V and 9 bases from J, with 10 bases in between. Germline-derived CDR1 and CDR2 are GTSNPN and SVGIG (reference sequence). CDR3 nucleotide sequence: TGTGCCTGGATGGTTGAGGGTGAGCAGTTCTTC. Its translation is CAWMVEGEQFF.

The V call is TRBV10-2, the J call TRBJ1-5; 7 nucleotides match TRBD1. V was pared by 6 bases and J by 5 bases, with 4 bases of the junction left unmatched. The germline gives CDR1 WSHSY, CDR2 SAAADI. The CDR3 length is 13 residues. The CDR3 nucleotides read TGCGCCAGCAGGACAGGGATTGATCAGCCCCAGCATTTT. Amino acid sequence: CASRTGIDQPQHF.

The chain uses TRBV19 and TRBJ2-2; perhaps TRBD2 as D (6 bases). The V gene's germline CDR1 is LNHDA and CDR2 SQIVND (reference sequence). The CDR3 length is 12 residues. Trimming pared 7 bases from V and 7 bases from J, leaving 10 bases between. The CDR3 bases are TGTGCCAGTACTATGGGGGGCGGGGAGCTGTTTTTT. It translates to CASTMGGGELFF.

The rearrangement uses TRBV5-1 and TRBJ2-3; 7 nucleotides align to TRBD1. Germline lookup yields CDR1 SGHRS and CDR2 YFSETQ. There are 15 residues in the CDR3. J gave up 7 bases and V 0 bases, and 8 bases lay outside the gene matches. CDR3 region: CASSLVTGEWNTQYF. The CDR3 DNA is TGCGCCAGCAGCTTGGTAACAGGGGAATGGAATACGCAGTATTTT.

Here the CDR3 DNA reads TGTGCCAGCAGCCCTGGGCCCCCCACCGGGGAGCTGTTTTTT. Translation gives CASSPGPPTGELFF. The rearrangement joins TRBV5-4 to TRBJ2-2, with no clear D. Between the trimmed V and J ends, which lost 4 bases and 4 bases, there was a span of 11 bases. The V gene's germline CDR1 is SGHNT and CDR2 YYREEE (reference sequence). There are 14 residues in the CDR3.

The chain combines TRBV7-9 with TRBJ2-5; the D gene is possibly TRBD2 (7 bases). The CDR3 contains 16 residues. Trimming shortened V by 5 bases and J by 2 bases, and 18 bases separated the two germline ends. Per the germline V gene, CDR1 is SEHNR and CDR2 is FQNEAQ (reference sequence). CDR3: CASSGTGASGQETQYF. As DNA, the CDR3 is TGTGCCAGCAGCGGAACGGGGGCTAGCGGACAAGAGACCCAGTACTTC.

This rearrangement joins TRBV2 to TRBJ1-2; D might be TRBD1 (5 bases). The CDR3 is 14 residues long. The V gene lost 2 bases and the J gene lost 4 bases, with 11 bases spanning the gap. Germline CDR1 SNHLY, CDR2 FYNNEI. CDR3 sequence reads: CASSETGGLYGYTF. In nucleotides, the CDR3 is TGTGCCAGCAGTGAAACAGGAGGGCTCTATGGCTACACCTTC.

This CDR3 is CSVEGGGNTEAFF. The CDR3 DNA follows: TGCAGCGTTGAGGGGGGTGGGAACACTGAAGCTTTCTTT. The V gene is TRBV29-1, the J gene TRBJ1-1; the D gene is possibly TRBD1 (5 bases). The CDR3 covers 13 residues. V was clipped by 3 bases and J by 1 base, with 9 bases between them. From germline, CDR1 is SQVTM and CDR2 ANQGSEA. Full variable domain (missing parts from reference TRBV29-1 and TRBJ1-1): SAVISQKPSRDICQRGTSLTIQCQVDSQVTMMFWYRQQPGQSLTLIATANQGSEATYESGFVIDKFPISRPNLTFSTLTVSNMSPEDSSIYLCSVEGGGNTEAFFGQGTRLTVV.

This clone has only one observation. The chain couples TRBV27 to TRBJ1-5; no firm D call. V lost 2 bases and J 9 bases, leaving 8 bases between the germline ends. The germline gives CDR1 MNHEY, CDR2 SMNVEV (reference sequence). The CDR3 covers 12 residues. In DNA, the CDR3 is TGTGCCAGCAGTTTAAGCGGCGGGCCCCAGCATTTT. The encoded protein is CASSLSGGPQHF.

This rearrangement joins TRBV4-1 to TRBJ2-3; D gene uncertain. Germline CDR1 and CDR2: MGHRA and YSYEKL. With 5 bases removed from V and 2 bases from J, the gap between germline ends came to 11 bases. The CDR3 totals 14 residues. This chain's CDR3 is CASSYSSLTDTQYF. The CDR3 nucleotides are TGCGCCAGCAGCTACAGTTCCCTCACAGATACGCAGTATTTT.

The J gene is TRBJ1-2, the V gene TRBV4-2; 7 bases map to TRBD1. Germline V CDR1 and CDR2: LGHNA, YNFKEQ. This CDR3 has 16 residues. Trimming at V came to 0 bases and at J to 0 bases, leaving 4 bases not matched to a gene. CDR3 DNA: TGTGCCAGCAGCCAAGAGGGGGACAGAACTAACTATGGCTACACCTTC. Its protein is CASSQEGDRTNYGYTF.

The rearrangement links TRBV6-5 to TRBJ2-5, with a weak D call TRBD2 (7 bases). This CDR3 has 15 amino acids. Germline assignment: CDR1 MNHEY and CDR2 SVGAGI. V lost 6 bases and J lost 2, with 16 bases in between. CDR3 coding DNA: TGTGCCAGCAGGGGCGGGGGCGCTGGACAAGAGACCCAGTACTTC. Its protein is CASRGGGAGQETQYF.

This chain's CDR3 is CASSLSAGGAYEQYF. CDR3 bases: TGTGCCAGCAGCTTGTCGGCGGGAGGAGCCTACGAGCAGTACTTC. The V call is TRBV5-4, the J call TRBJ2-7, with 8 positions matching TRBD2. The germline CDR1 and CDR2 sequences are SGHNT and YYREEE (reference sequence). CDR3 size: 15 residues. J was trimmed by 2 bases and V by 1 base; bases with no gene match: 5.